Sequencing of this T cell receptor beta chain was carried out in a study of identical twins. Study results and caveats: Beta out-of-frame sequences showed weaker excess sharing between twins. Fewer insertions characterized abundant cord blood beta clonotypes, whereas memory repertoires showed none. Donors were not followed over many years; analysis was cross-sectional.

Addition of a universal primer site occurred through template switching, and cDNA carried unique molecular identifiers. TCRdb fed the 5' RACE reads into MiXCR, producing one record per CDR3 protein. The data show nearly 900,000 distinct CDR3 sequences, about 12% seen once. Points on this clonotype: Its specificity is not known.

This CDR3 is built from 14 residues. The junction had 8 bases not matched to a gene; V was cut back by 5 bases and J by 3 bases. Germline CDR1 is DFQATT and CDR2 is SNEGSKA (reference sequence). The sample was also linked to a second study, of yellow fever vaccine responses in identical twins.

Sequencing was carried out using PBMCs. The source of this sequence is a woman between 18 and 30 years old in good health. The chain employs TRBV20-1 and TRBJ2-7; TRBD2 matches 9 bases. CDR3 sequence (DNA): TGCAGTGCTGGTCCGCTAGCGGGAAGCTACGAGCAGTACTTC. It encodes CSAGPLAGSYEQYF.